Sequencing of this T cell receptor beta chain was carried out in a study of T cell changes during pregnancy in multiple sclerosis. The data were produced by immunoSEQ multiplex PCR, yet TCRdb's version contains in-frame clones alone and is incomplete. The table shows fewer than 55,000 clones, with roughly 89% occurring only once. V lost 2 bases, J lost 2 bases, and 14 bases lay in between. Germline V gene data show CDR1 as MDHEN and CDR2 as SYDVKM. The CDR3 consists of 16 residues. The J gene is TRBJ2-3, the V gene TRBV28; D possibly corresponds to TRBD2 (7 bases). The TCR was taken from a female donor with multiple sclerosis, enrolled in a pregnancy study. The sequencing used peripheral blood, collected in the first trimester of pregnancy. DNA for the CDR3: TGTGCCAGCAGTTTAGATGGGGCGGGGGCCACAGATACGCAGTATTTT. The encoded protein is CASSLDGAGATDTQYF. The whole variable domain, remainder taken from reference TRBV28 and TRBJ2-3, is DVKVTQSSRYLVKRTGEKVFLECVQDMDHENMFWYRQDPGLGLRLIYFSYDVKMKEKGDIPEGYSVSREKKERFSLILESASTNQTSMYLCASSLDGAGATDTQYFGPGTRLTVL.